These T cell receptor beta chains were read from a single sample in a study of human CD8 memory T cell subsets. TCRdb re-analyzed the 5' RACE reads; it lists each CDR3 protein once, without DNA. The sample table includes around 4,000 distinct CDR3 sequences. The sequencing sample was made of CD8+ T cells from PBMCs. The receptors come from a human donor in good health. Both conserved end residues are part of each CDR3. The order of the fields is V gene, J gene, clone size, CDR3 protein. Some rows have no size entry. The others give once, few or many, or a class for an expanded clone.

V gene: TRBV7-2; J gene: TRBJ2-3; clone size: medium-sized; CDR3 protein: CASSGRGLGLAGSDTQYF
V gene: TRBV5-6; J gene: TRBJ2-1; clone size: medium-sized; CDR3 protein: CASSRGLAGANEQFF
V gene: TRBV2; J gene: TRBJ1-4; clone size: large; CDR3 protein: CASSRGATNEKLFF
V gene: TRBV19; J gene: TRBJ1-1; clone size: .; CDR3 protein: CASSIKTGLNTEAFF
V gene: TRBV2; J gene: TRBJ2-7; clone size: medium-sized; CDR3 protein: CASRPGQGATYEQYF
V gene: TRBV29-1; J gene: TRBJ2-2; clone size: medium-sized; CDR3 protein: CSVLGLAGGLNTGELFF
V gene: TRBV29-1; J gene: TRBJ2-1; clone size: .; CDR3 protein: CSSSTGRGDEQFF
V gene: TRBV2; J gene: TRBJ2-4; clone size: .; CDR3 protein: CASSEGPRQGANIQYF
V gene: TRBV2; J gene: TRBJ2-1; clone size: .; CDR3 protein: CASSEGGYNEQFF
V gene: TRBV6-6; J gene: TRBJ1-2; clone size: medium-sized; CDR3 protein: CASSIRTGDYYGYTF
V gene: TRBV11-2; J gene: TRBJ2-3; clone size: .; CDR3 protein: CASSLDSLAGVYF
V gene: TRBV7-2; J gene: TRBJ2-1; clone size: .; CDR3 protein: CASSSVNNEQFF
V gene: TRBV6-2/TRBV6-3; J gene: TRBJ2-5; clone size: .; CDR3 protein: CASSYLDSQETQYF
V gene: TRBV20-1; J gene: TRBJ2-3; clone size: .; CDR3 protein: CSARDSRPDTQYF
V gene: TRBV6-6; J gene: TRBJ1-1; clone size: .; CDR3 protein: CASSYSRGDPNAAFF
V gene: TRBV29-1; J gene: TRBJ2-2; clone size: .; CDR3 protein: CSVETAQGHNTGELFF
V gene: TRBV7-3; J gene: TRBJ2-1; clone size: medium-sized; CDR3 protein: CASSSLQGEDEQFF
V gene: TRBV15; J gene: TRBJ2-1; clone size: .; CDR3 protein: CATSRDLAGGGEQFF
V gene: TRBV20-1; J gene: TRBJ2-5; clone size: medium-sized; CDR3 protein: CSARDLGHLQETQYF
V gene: TRBV20-1; J gene: TRBJ1-2; clone size: medium-sized; CDR3 protein: CSAVTEREVSYGYTF
V gene: TRBV12-3/TRBV12-4; J gene: TRBJ2-7; clone size: medium-sized; CDR3 protein: CASSLVWPTYEQYF
V gene: TRBV4-3; J gene: TRBJ2-3; clone size: medium-sized; CDR3 protein: CASSPGTGAWTDTQYF
V gene: TRBV5-5; J gene: TRBJ1-2; clone size: .; CDR3 protein: CASSLESARASGYGYTF
V gene: TRBV9; J gene: TRBJ2-1; clone size: .; CDR3 protein: CASSVDHNEQFF
V gene: TRBV30; J gene: TRBJ1-3; clone size: medium-sized; CDR3 protein: CAWSSSSGNTIYF
V gene: TRBV2; J gene: TRBJ2-7; clone size: medium-sized; CDR3 protein: CASSESQERGYEQYF
V gene: TRBV7-9; J gene: TRBJ2-1; clone size: .; CDR3 protein: CASSLVSGNSYNEQFF